A selection of T cell receptor beta chains follows, all from one sample in a study of graft-versus-host responses after intestinal transplantation. Clones were read by immunoSEQ multiplex PCR, and TCRdb kept only the in-frame ones, dropping some. The sample carries tens of thousands of clones, roughly 89% recorded once. The sequenced sample was bone marrow, obtained approximately 700 days after intestinal transplantation. The receptors were sampled from a human patient who received an intestinal transplant, so some T cells may come from the graft donor. Each CDR3 is given with its conserved first and last residue. Some rows have no size entry. The others give once, few or many, or a class for an expanded clone.

clone_size: .; v_call: TRBV7-7; j_call: TRBJ1-1; cdr3_aa: CASSRTLEAFF
clone_size: .; v_call: TRBV15; j_call: TRBJ1-2; cdr3_aa: CATSRDNYNGYTF
clone_size: .; v_call: TRBV5-1; j_call: TRBJ2-7; cdr3_aa: CASSLGTGTGPAPYEQYF
clone_size: .; v_call: TRBV2; j_call: TRBJ2-5; cdr3_aa: CAIQGARVETQYF
clone_size: .; v_call: TRBV11-2; j_call: TRBJ2-1; cdr3_aa: CASSLEVGDEQFF
clone_size: .; v_call: TRBV11-2; j_call: TRBJ1-2; cdr3_aa: CASSQPREENWDYGYTF
clone_size: .; v_call: TRBV28; j_call: TRBJ1-2; cdr3_aa: CASSPGGLNYGYTF
clone_size: .; v_call: TRBV6-5; j_call: TRBJ2-7; cdr3_aa: CASSYSWEEPYEQYF
clone_size: .; v_call: TRBV4-2; j_call: TRBJ2-7; cdr3_aa: CASSRGTSGSLGEQYF
clone_size: .; v_call: TRBV5-1; j_call: TRBJ2-1; cdr3_aa: CASSSTGGLLEQFF
clone_size: .; v_call: TRBV27; j_call: TRBJ1-1; cdr3_aa: CASSSPHRETEAFF
clone_size: .; v_call: TRBV12-5; j_call: TRBJ1-2; cdr3_aa: CASGPQGRDYGYTF
clone_size: .; v_call: TRBV11-2; j_call: TRBJ2-7; cdr3_aa: CASRTLAEPYEQYF
clone_size: .; v_call: TRBV7-9; j_call: TRBJ2-3; cdr3_aa: CASSSRTSGASTDTQYF
clone_size: .; v_call: TRBV28; j_call: TRBJ2-5; cdr3_aa: CASSRDRGRQETQYF
clone_size: .; v_call: TRBV4-1; j_call: TRBJ2-3; cdr3_aa: CASSQVPYGGEGDTQYF
clone_size: .; v_call: TRBV7-9; j_call: TRBJ1-1; cdr3_aa: CASSPGLDGNTEAFF
clone_size: .; v_call: TRBV7-3; j_call: TRBJ2-1; cdr3_aa: CASSLSGTSEYNEQFF
clone_size: .; v_call: TRBV19; j_call: TRBJ2-1; cdr3_aa: CASSTTSEAYNEQFF
clone_size: .; v_call: TRBV2; j_call: TRBJ1-1; cdr3_aa: CASREGVDRGPTEAFF
clone_size: .; v_call: TRBV10-1; j_call: TRBJ2-2; cdr3_aa: CASSGTYTGELFF
clone_size: once; v_call: TRBV9; j_call: TRBJ1-4; cdr3_aa: CASSGGRGTEKLFF
clone_size: .; v_call: TRBV6-6; j_call: TRBJ2-7; cdr3_aa: CASKVGQVDEQYF
clone_size: .; v_call: TRBV2; j_call: TRBJ1-2; cdr3_aa: CASSEAGSLYGYTF
clone_size: .; v_call: TRBV4-1; j_call: TRBJ2-1; cdr3_aa: CASSQTSGTWNEQFF
clone_size: .; v_call: TRBV18; j_call: TRBJ1-4; cdr3_aa: CASSPLTGLNEKLFF